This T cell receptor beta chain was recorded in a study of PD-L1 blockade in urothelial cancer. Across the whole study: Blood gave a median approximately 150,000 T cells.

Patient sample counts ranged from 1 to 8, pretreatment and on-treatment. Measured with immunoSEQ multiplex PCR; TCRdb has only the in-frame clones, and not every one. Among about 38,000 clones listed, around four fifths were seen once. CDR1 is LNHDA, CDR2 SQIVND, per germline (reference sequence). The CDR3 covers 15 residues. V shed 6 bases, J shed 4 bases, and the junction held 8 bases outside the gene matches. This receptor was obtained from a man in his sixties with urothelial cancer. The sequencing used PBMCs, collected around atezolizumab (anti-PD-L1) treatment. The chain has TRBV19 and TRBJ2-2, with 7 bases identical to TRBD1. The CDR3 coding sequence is TGTGCCAGTAGACCGACAGGGATCATCACCGGGGAGCTGTTTTTT. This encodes CASRPTGIITGELFF.